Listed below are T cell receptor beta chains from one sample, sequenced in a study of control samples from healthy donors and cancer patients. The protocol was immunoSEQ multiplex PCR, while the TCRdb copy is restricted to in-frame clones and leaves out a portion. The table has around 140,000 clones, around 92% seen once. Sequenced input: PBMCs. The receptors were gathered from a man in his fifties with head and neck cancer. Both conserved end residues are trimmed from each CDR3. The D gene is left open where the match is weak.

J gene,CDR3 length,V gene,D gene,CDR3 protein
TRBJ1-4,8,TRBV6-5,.,ASRGEKLF
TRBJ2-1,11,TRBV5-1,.,ASSQARHNEQF
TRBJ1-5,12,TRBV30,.,AWSVRQRNQPQH
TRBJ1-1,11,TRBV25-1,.,ASSELTTSEAF
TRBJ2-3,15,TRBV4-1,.,ASSQDLPSLRTDTQY
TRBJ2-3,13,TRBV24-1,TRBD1,ATSDLGQGANTQY
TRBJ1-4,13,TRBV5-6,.,ASSKRGGANEKLF
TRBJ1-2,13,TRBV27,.,ASSLEPRGDYGYT
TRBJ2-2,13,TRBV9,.,ASSVGGVVAGELF
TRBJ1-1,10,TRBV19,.,ASSPSGTEAF
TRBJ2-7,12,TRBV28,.,ASSFSGALREQY